The clone carrying this T cell receptor beta chain was observed many times. Its antigen is not known. The sample originates from a study of T cells in Graves' hyperthyroidism and ophthalmopathy. The study, taken as a whole, reports: The model made its ophthalmopathy prediction, and onset followed a median approximately six months later.

Amplification of TCR beta CDR3 regions was performed using RNA transcripts as template. When the TCR CDR3 underwent first-round RT-PCR, the HTBI primer set was used. MiXCR was run by TCRdb on the multiplex PCR reads, yielding one entry per CDR3 protein. The table lists under 450,000 distinct CDR3 sequences, roughly 14% of them singletons. V lost 6 bases and J 9 bases, leaving 12 bases between the germline ends. CDR3 size: 12 residues. This TCR was recovered from a woman in her late teens or twenties with Graves' hyperthyroidism. The V gene is TRBV12-3 or TRBV12-4, the J gene TRBJ1-3; TRBD1 might be the D (6 bases). The sequencing sample was made of blood. DNA for the CDR3: TGTGCCAGCAGGCCTACAGGGTTCACCATATATTTT. Translated: CASRPTGFTIYF.